This T cell receptor (beta chain) stems from a study of T cell responses to AZD1222 COVID-19 vaccine. Findings and caveats of the study: Donors were largely white British and mainly female; clonal diversity was possibly underestimated. Repertoire sampling occurred only after the peak T cell response. Spike-specific TCR breadth and depth grew following two AZD1222 doses. At baseline, seropositivity was found in only six or seven AZD1222 recipients.

Germline V gives CDR1 LNHDA, CDR2 SQIVND (reference sequence). The CDR3 loop spans 16 amino acids. The V end was cut by 6 bases, the J end by 0 bases, with 15 bases between. Profiling relied on immunoSEQ multiplex PCR, and the TCRdb table lists in-frame clones only, not all of them. Of 200,000 or so clones listed, approximately 94% are singletons. A remark on this clone: Antigen: not known.

Specimen: peripheral blood, collected on day 0 of AZD1222 vaccination. The V gene is TRBV19, the J gene TRBJ1-5; D perhaps matches TRBD1 (6 bases). This sequence was found in an adult in good health. The CDR3 sequence is CASSLTGSYSNQPQHF. CDR3 in DNA: TGTGCCAGTAGCCTTACAGGGTCCTATAGCAATCAGCCCCAGCATTTT.